Below are 21 T cell receptor beta chains sequenced from a single sample in a study of T cell repertoires in cytomegalovirus infection. TCRdb re-called the reads through MiXCR, storing one row per CDR3 protein. The sample includes around 630,000 distinct CDR3 sequences, 20% to 25% of them seen just once. Sequencing was performed on CD8+ T cells from PBMCs. Receptors were obtained from a human donor in good health (CMV status not recorded). Some clones in this sample may be carry-over from other donors' samples.

This chain links TRBV2 with TRBJ1-6; unclear D gene. Looked up from germline, CDR1 is SNHLY and CDR2 is FYNNEI. This CDR3 contains 14 residues. The germline V and J ends were trimmed by 3 bases and 10 bases, with 13 bases remaining between them. CDR3 in DNA: TGTGCCAGCAGTGATGACTGGGGAAGATCACCCCTCCACTTT. It yields the protein CASSDDWGRSPLHF.

This clonotype was observed many times. V gene TRBV6-1 combines with J gene TRBJ1-5, with 8 bases aligning to TRBD1. Germline values: CDR1 MNHNS, CDR2 SASEGT. There are 15 residues in the CDR3. The V and J ends lost 8 bases and 0 bases, in that order; junction bases with no gene match: 6. In DNA form, the CDR3 reads TGTGCCAGCTCCCGACAGGGGTATAGCAATCAGCCCCAGCATTTT. Translation gives CASSRQGYSNQPQHF.

The V call is TRBV27, the J call TRBJ2-1, with D uncertain. Germline lookup yields CDR1 MNHEY and CDR2 SMNVEV (reference sequence). The CDR3 contains 13 residues. The germline V and J ends were trimmed by 8 bases and 0 bases, with 8 bases remaining between them. The chain's CDR3 is CASRYGSYNEQFF. CDR3 nucleotides: TGTGCCAGCCGCTATGGCTCCTACAATGAGCAGTTCTTC.

This clonotype was picked up a small number of times. This sequence joins TRBV6-2 or TRBV6-3 and TRBJ1-1, with 10 bases that match TRBD1. From germline, CDR1 is MNHEY and CDR2 SVGEGT. J was trimmed by 2 bases and V by 6 bases; bases with no gene match: 6. This CDR3 has 15 amino acids. The CDR3 region is CASRLGQGVNTEAFF. The DNA of the CDR3 is TGTGCCAGCAGACTCGGACAGGGGGTCAACACTGAAGCTTTCTTT.

V and J are TRBV6-1 and TRBJ2-5; no reliable D call. Germline lookup yields CDR1 MNHNS and CDR2 SASEGT. This CDR3 region has 15 residues. V was clipped by 1 base and J by 7 bases, with 16 bases between them. Written as DNA, the CDR3 is TGTGCCAGCAGTGAAGAACGCAGGTCCTCAGGGACCCAGTACTTC. Protein product: CASSEERRSSGTQYF.

This clonotype was counted a few times. This chain links TRBV9 with TRBJ2-5; 9 bases line up with TRBD2. Germline loops: CDR1 SGDLS, CDR2 YYNGEE. J was trimmed by 4 bases and V by 0 bases; bases with no gene match: 10. CDR3 size: 17 residues. CDR3 sequence: CASSVEASGVVRETQYF. The CDR3 DNA follows: TGTGCCAGCAGCGTAGAGGCTAGCGGGGTCGTCCGAGAGACCCAGTACTTC.

This clonotype showed up many times. This chain connects TRBV7-2 to TRBJ2-7; either TRBD1 or TRBD2 may fit D (5 bases each). V was trimmed by 4 bases and J by 7 bases, leaving 14 bases between them. CDR3 length equals 13 residues. The germline V gene encodes CDR1 SGHTA and CDR2 FQGNSA. CDR3 protein: CASSWYWDGEQYV. Here the CDR3 DNA reads TGTGCCAGCAGCTGGTACTGGGACGGGGAGCAGTACGTC.

V usage is TRBV6-5 and J usage is TRBJ2-3, with D possibly matching TRBD1 (6 bases). The germline V gene encodes CDR1 MNHEY and CDR2 SVGAGI. V was pared by 4 bases and J by 6 bases, with 20 bases between. The CDR3 totals 16 residues. CDR3 DNA: TGTGCCAGCAGTTCCAGACAGGTCCTGTCTTCGGATACGCAGTATTTT. Translation gives CASSSRQVLSSDTQYF.

In this sample, this clonotype turned up a few times. The chain has TRBV5-5 and TRBJ2-2; TRBD1 matches at 8 bases. CDR3 length equals 16 residues. With V trimmed by 4 bases and J by 4 bases, 9 bases remained unmatched. In germline, CDR1 is SGHKS, CDR2 YYEKEE (reference sequence). The CDR3 DNA sequence: TGTGCCAGCAGCAATCCTACAGGGGGAATCACCGGGGAGCTGTTTTTT. It encodes CASSNPTGGITGELFF.

The V and J genes are TRBV2 and TRBJ2-4, with 16 nucleotides matching TRBD2. The CDR3 has 16 amino acids. Per the germline V gene, CDR1 is SNHLY and CDR2 is FYNNEI. V gave up 8 bases and J gave up 3 bases; unmatched junction bases: 4. In DNA, the CDR3 is TGTGCCAGCGGGACTAGCGGGGGGGATGGCAAAAACATTCAGTACTTC. This sequence encodes CASGTSGGDGKNIQYF.

This clonotype has only a few counts. Here the CDR3 reads CASSPKGDLDEQFF. The CDR3 DNA sequence: TGTGCCAGCAGCCCGAAAGGGGACTTGGATGAGCAGTTCTTC. The chain employs TRBV28 and TRBJ2-1, with D possibly being TRBD2 (6 bases). The V gene lost 6 bases and the J gene lost 8 bases, with 17 bases spanning the gap. From germline, CDR1 is MDHEN and CDR2 SYDVKM. This CDR3 comprises 14 residues.

This clonotype has ten or more counts. The chain's CDR3 is CASSPGVEQFF. As DNA, the CDR3 is TGTGCCAGCAGCCCCGGGGTTGAGCAGTTCTTC. The rearrangement links TRBV6-2 or TRBV6-3 to TRBJ2-1; perhaps TRBD2 as D (5 bases). The germline gives CDR1 MNHEY, CDR2 SVGEGT. This CDR3 comprises 11 residues. Trimming took off 6 bases at V and 9 bases at J, with 9 bases between the two ends.

As to this clonotype: This could be a read error, since a much larger clone is one nucleotide away. The chain carries TRBV7-2 and TRBJ1-5; 8 bases fit TRBD1. J lost 4 bases, V lost 3 bases, and 8 bases had no gene match. Germline V gives CDR1 SGHTA, CDR2 FQGNSA. This CDR3 has 16 amino acids. CDR3 protein: CASSLMTGEWNQPQHF. In nucleotides, the CDR3 is TGTGCCAGCAGCTTGATGACAGGGGAATGGAATCAGCCCCAGCATTTT. Complete variable domain (other parts from reference TRBV7-2 and TRBJ1-5): GAGVSQSPSNKVTEKGKDVELRCDPISGHTALYWYRQSLGQGLEFLIYFQGNSAPDKSGLPSDRFSAERTGGSVSTLTIQRTQQEDSAVYLCASSLMTGEWNQPQHFGDGTRLSIL.

This clonotype was picked up a small number of times. V is TRBV20-1 and J is TRBJ2-1, with 8 bases matching TRBD1. Germline V gene lookup returns CDR1 DFQATT and CDR2 SNEGSKA (reference sequence). With V trimmed by 6 bases and J by 13 bases, 8 bases remained unmatched. The CDR3 is made up of 11 amino acids. The CDR3 coding sequence is TGCAGTGCCGACCCGACAGGGGATCAGTTCTTC. Protein sequence: CSADPTGDQFF.

Ten or more counts support this clonotype. J is TRBJ2-7 and V is TRBV7-9, with D unclear. Germline CDR1 is SEHNR and CDR2 is FQNEAQ (reference sequence). CDR3 length: 12 residues. The germline V and J ends were trimmed by 0 bases and 5 bases, with 5 bases remaining between them. The CDR3 DNA follows: TGTGCCAGCAGCTTAGCAGGAGACGAGCAGTACGTC. It codes for CASSLAGDEQYV.

The rearrangement joins TRBV6-2 or TRBV6-3 to TRBJ1-5; D is unresolved. Per the germline V gene, CDR1 is MNHEY and CDR2 is SVGEGT. This CDR3 contains 15 residues. V shed 6 bases and J shed 8 bases, with 20 bases lying between them. The CDR3 spells CASSFSGLIGEPQHF. CDR3 nucleotides: TGTGCCAGCAGCTTCTCTGGATTGATAGGAGAGCCCCAGCATTTT.

The chain joins TRBV20-1 to TRBJ1-1; D not certain. V was pared by 5 bases and J by 3 bases, with 10 bases between. The CDR3 length is 12 residues. CDR1 DFQATT and CDR2 SNEGSKA come from the germline V gene (reference sequence). The CDR3: CSAPARYTEAFF. The CDR3 region has the DNA TGCAGTGCTCCCGCCCGTTACACTGAAGCTTTCTTT.

This chain uses TRBV6-5 with TRBJ2-2; 8 nucleotides match TRBD2. Losses at the gene ends were 10 bases for V and 8 bases for J; bases not matched to a gene: 21. Germline CDR1 MNHEY, CDR2 SVGAGI. This CDR3 is built from 17 residues. CDR3 in DNA: TGTGCCAACCGTCCGTTTGTGACTAGCGCCGCGGGAGGGGAGCTGTTTTTT. Its protein is CANRPFVTSAAGGELFF.

The chain joins TRBV7-3 to TRBJ1-5; D remains unclear. The length of the CDR3 is 13 residues. The germline CDR1 and CDR2 sequences are SGHTA and FQGTGA. V was clipped by 6 bases and J by 3 bases, with 9 bases between them. The CDR3 loop is CASSPEHNQPQHF. CDR3 sequence (DNA): TGTGCCAGCAGTCCCGAACACAATCAGCCCCAGCATTTT.

This clonotype was seen many times. The chain employs TRBV7-9 and TRBJ1-1, with D possibly being TRBD1 (6 bases). The V gene's germline CDR1 is SEHNR and CDR2 FQNEAQ (reference sequence). This CDR3 comprises 15 residues. V shed 2 bases and J shed 1 base, with 11 bases lying between them. CDR3 sequence: CASSLTAGENTEAFF. For the CDR3, the DNA is TGTGCCAGCAGCTTAACGGCAGGGGAGAACACTGAAGCTTTCTTT.

The rearrangement uses TRBV15 and TRBJ2-1, with a weak D call TRBD2 (6 bases). Germline V gene lookup returns CDR1 LNHNV and CDR2 YYDKDF (reference sequence). This CDR3 region has 11 residues. Trimming shortened V by 5 bases and J by 15 bases, and 14 bases separated the two germline ends. The CDR3, as DNA: TGTGCCACCAGCGGGGGGACTGATTTGTTCTTC. It encodes CATSGGTDLFF.